This record covers a single TCR beta chain. The sample is drawn from a study of blood T cell repertoires in COVID-19. V dropped 6 bases and J dropped 0 bases, with 23 bases sitting between them. The CDR3 runs 19 residues. The germline gives CDR1 WNHNN, CDR2 SYGVQD (reference sequence). TCRdb keeps only in-frame clones here, not all; method: immunoSEQ multiplex PCR. This sample yields approximately 160,000 clones, of which over 75% are seen a single time; 9.5% to 11% belongs to the top ten. The source material was peripheral blood. The receptor's source is a man aged 55 to 70 with active or convalescent COVID-19. The chain has TRBV10-1 and TRBJ1-4; possible D gene TRBD1, 5 bases. The CDR3 is CASRHPLRGAITTNEKLFF. Written as DNA, the CDR3 is TGCGCCAGCAGACACCCTTTGCGCGGGGCTATTACAACTAATGAAAAACTGTTTTTT.